This T cell receptor beta chain was identified during a study of cytomegalovirus exposure and HLA in healthy donors (dated by TCRdb to 2015 to 2018). Context from the whole study: In an earlier analysis of some 610 of the donors, approximately 300 Gb of sequence data and roughly 100 million unique TCR beta sequences from approximately 180 million T cells were reported. A later analysis re-examined previously published TCR beta repertoires from over 500 donors and added high-resolution HLA genotyping to investigate patterns of TCR occurrence. All discovery cohort repertoires had been generated on a single sequencing platform. The study was designed to test whether signatures of past pathogen exposure could be identified by cataloging public T cell receptors. Roughly 300 gigabases of sequencing data and 75 million to 85 million unique TCR sequences made up an early release that covered fewer than 650 HLA-typed donors. The number of donors typed differed by locus, with roughly 620-640 for A, B, C, DRB1 and DQB1, over 500 for DQA1, 600 to 610 for DPA1, and around 430 for DPB1. Besides the first cohort of 666 subjects, a separate validation cohort made up of some 110 different subjects was used. To decide whether each TCR beta V gene segment behaved as functional or pseudogenic, an earlier analysis of 587 of the donors relied on high-throughput TCR beta sequencing. Alongside the repertoire data, information on donor age, sex, ethnicity and CMV serostatus was compiled. Across 300 to 500 genotyped donors of the cohort, an average of roughly 200,000 unique TCR beta nucleotide sequences per donor were sequenced, and approximately 17% of those sequences were non-productive. High-throughput TCR immunosequencing, statistical association of individual TCRs with disease status, and machine learning were combined to predict cytomegalovirus infection status. HLA typing included class I and class II loci at four-digit resolution. Five DR-DQ haplotypes were treated as single units for association and clustering because of strong linkage in the cohort. The genetic ancestry cluster associated with self-reported Caucasian donors included over 80% of the roughly 400 genotyped donors. The T cell repertoires of 550 to 850 subjects were profiled by immunosequencing and related to cytomegalovirus serostatus. Rather than drawing on any new phenotypic data, the later analysis identified candidate immune exposures from TCR beta sequences and the way those sequences occurred across donors. In a later genetic analysis, genome-wide SNP genotypes for about three fifths of the roughly 670 donors were used, and that subset was treated as a discovery cohort. General conclusions and limits of the study: For the cohort, immune exposure information was limited to CMV serostatus. A later analysis reported that several top co-occurrence clusters appeared linked to parvovirus B19, influenza, CMV and Epstein-Barr virus. A cluster of highly shared sequence variants was judged likely to be a technical artifact of the sequencing pipeline. At a false discovery rate of 0.05, a later analysis linked fewer than 20,000 TCR beta sequences to specific HLA alleles. The earlier analysis of some 540 of the donors excluded fewer than 20 rarely observed V segments, including chromosome 9 orphons, because counts were too low. Some IMGT-functional V segments, including TRBV6-2 and TRBV6-3, could not be told apart with the 87-base-pair reads, so those segments were excluded. When HLA alleles, especially DR and DQ, strongly co-occurred, attributing TCR associations to individual alleles was difficult. In a later analysis, the rate of TCR association differed among HLA loci, with DRB1 alleles having the most associated TCRs and HLA-C alleles having the fewest. Most CMV-associated TCR beta chains appeared to be HLA-restricted in a later analysis, and the HLA associations seemed to be driven largely by CMV exposure. Three of the identified cytomegalovirus-associated TCR beta chains were confirmed in vitro to be specific for cytomegalovirus antigens. The authors suggested that the approach could potentially be generalized to other disease states and immunological phenotypes. In a later analysis, HLA-associated TCR beta chains showed more clonal expansion and lower generation probabilities than non-associated chains that were equally common. Linkage disequilibrium might explain the correlated functional status among segregating V segments, but an unknown experimental factor could not be excluded. The presence/absence analyses assumed that sequencing depth was roughly uniform across donors, and that assumption may not be true. A further reported finding was that TCR beta sequences accurately predicted the HLA-A and HLA-B alleles for most subjects in the first cohort. The classifier was reported to diagnose cytomegalovirus status with high specificity and sensitivity in both the original cohort and the validation cohort. In the study, approximately 150 TCR beta chains were listed as associated with cytomegalovirus. The cohort was sequenced for TCR beta chains only, and without alpha or paired-chain data the features that could be detected were limited. Because HLA typing was unavailable for some donors at each locus, only the typed subset was used in association tests. An earlier analysis of 450 to 750 of the donors showed that most TCR beta V segments appeared in productive rearrangements either about 87% or about 30% of the time, which broadly matched IMGT annotations. In a later genetic analysis, fewer N-insertions in productive TCRs were reported among donors in an Asian-associated ancestry cluster than the roughly 670-donor mean. Across donors, most TCR sequences were observed very rarely, whereas some public TCRs were present in many individuals. An association between a missense DCLRE1C variant and V-gene and J-gene trimming of TCR beta chains was found in a later genetic analysis and replicated in an independent cohort.

CDR1 WNHNN and CDR2 SYGVQD are derived from the germline V gene (reference sequence). The CDR3 measures 15 amino acids from cysteine to phenylalanine. Only the CDR3 region is kept as DNA, spanning 45 bases read in frame from base 1. V and J lose 6 bases and 4 bases, and a span of 18 bases separates them. Library preparation used the immunoSEQ multiplex PCR assay. A mixture of 60 forward primers for TCR Vbeta segments and 13 reverse primers for TCR Jbeta segments was used in the multiplex PCR. A multiplex PCR assay on genomic DNA amplified the CDR3 region of rearranged TCR beta genes. On the Illumina HiSeq System, the amplified TCR beta libraries were sequenced as 87-base-pair reads. Per the source publication's procedure: A later analysis counted about 80 million unique TCR beta chains across the 700 or so repertoires, and about 10 million of these chains were shared by at least two donors. To remove PCR and sequencing errors, raw reads were error-corrected and collapsed into unique sequences using a nearest-neighbor algorithm that merged closely related sequences. CDR3 sequences were aligned to IMGT reference sequences to assign V, D and J gene segments. For a sequence to be retained, a match of at least six nucleotides was required to both a V gene segment and a J gene segment. A rearrangement was called productive if the CDR3 had no stop codons and remained in frame with V and J, and every other rearrangement was called non-productive. Following IMGT convention, CDR3 was defined as the stretch from the second conserved V-encoded cysteine up to the conserved J-encoded phenylalanine. Sequences without an unambiguous match to a single V gene segment were excluded from the earlier analysis of 450 to 750 of the donors. An earlier analysis of 587 of the donors classified V segments as functional when productive rearrangements were above 56.7% and as segregating when the standard deviation between donors was above 5%. A statistical classification framework was developed to diagnose cytomegalovirus status using the catalog of TCR beta chain sequences. V and J gene assignment, in a later analysis, came from comparing TCR nucleotide sequences with IMGT/GENE-DB human TR gene sequences. A later analysis assigned CDR3 sequences and most-parsimonious VDJ recombination scenarios with the TCRdist pipeline. In a later analysis, every TCR beta chain was defined by the combination of its CDR3 amino acid sequence and its V-gene family, and reads without a unique V-gene family were dropped. As a way to deal with suspected cross-contamination and a sequencing artifact, a later analysis dropped 450 to 700 nucleotide sequences that were highly shared and had low generation probability. In a later analysis, a clonal expansion index was calculated for each public chain from normalized within-repertoire ranks of inferred template counts. In a later analysis, generation probabilities were computed with a VDJ recombination model fitted to out-of-frame rearrangements, and the resulting probabilities were checked against IGoR. In a later analysis, hypergeometric tests were used to score TCR-TCR, TCR-HLA and TCR-CMV co-occurrence, with a repertoire-size bias correction applied to TCR pairs. False discovery rates were estimated in a later analysis by permuting HLA or CMV assignments 20 times. In a later analysis, co-occurring TCRs were grouped with DBSCAN, and TCRdist sequence similarity was added when clustering was performed within HLA-allele-positive subsets. Repertoires with fewer than 30,000 or more than 120,000 public chains, plus five repertoires with anomalous nucleotide sharing, were excluded from co-occurrence clustering. The table comes from immuneACCESS by way of TCRdb, which keeps in-frame sequences with V and J called. Part of the clones is missing from these tables; in studies checked, under half for an unresolved V gene and the rest for unknown reasons. V and J calls and clone size follow that table, whereas D and trimming were derived from the DNA. A total of 150,000 or so clones appear in this sample, approximately 70% of them only once. The biggest ten clones account for 1.5% to 2% of the sample.

The cohort consisted of hundreds of healthy bone marrow donors. At the time of sampling, all cohort members were nominally healthy, though unrecorded immune exposures were likely present. The donor was CMV seronegative and belonged to the group of roughly 330 seronegative cohort members. A peripheral blood sample was collected from each donor, and TCR beta sequencing was performed on peripheral blood mononuclear cells. The Qiagen DNeasy Blood Extraction Kit was used to extract genomic DNA from the blood cell samples. Regarding this clone: Its target antigen remains unknown. No base-level quality is on record; no much larger clone is a single base apart.

The chain employs TRBV10-1 and TRBJ2-5; possibly the D gene is TRBD2, per 6 matching bases. This TCR was sampled from a woman between 18 and 29 years old in good health and CMV-seronegative. Sequenced: PBMCs. The CDR3 region: CASSTSREQAETQYF. The DNA sequence reads TGCGCCAGCAGCACGTCCCGGGAGCAAGCAGAGACCCAGTACTTC.